This TCR beta chain was observed in a study of blood T cell repertoires in COVID-19. Study details: Spain, Italy and the United States supplied samples that represented acute and convalescent COVID-19. T cells, B-cell-depleted T cells, or PBMCs provided the cDNA or gDNA that served as material.

Source study methods: Estimation of nucleated cell counts relied on the amplification of reference gene primers. TCRdb keeps only in-frame clones here, not all; method: immunoSEQ multiplex PCR. That table gives V, J and clone size, and the DNA gave D and trimming. In the table there are roughly 170,000 clones, 80% to 90% of which are singletons. Germline assignment: CDR1 SGHTA and CDR2 FQGTGA. CDR3 size: 15 residues. Losses at the gene ends were 6 bases for V and 0 bases for J; bases not matched to a gene: 6. The rearrangement joins TRBV7-3 to TRBJ2-7; 9 nucleotides align to TRBD2. Sequenced input: peripheral blood. The clonotype comes from a man in his sixties or seventies with active or convalescent COVID-19. The CDR3 DNA reads TGTGCCAGCAGTACAACTAGCGGGTTCTCCTACGAGCAGTACTTC. Its translation: CASSTTSGFSYEQYF.